The 11 T cell receptor beta chains below all came from one sample that was sequenced in a study of blood T cell repertoires in COVID-19. Profiling relied on immunoSEQ multiplex PCR, and the TCRdb table lists in-frame clones only, not all of them. The top ten hold roughly a tenth of the sample, which has tens of thousands of clones, more than 75% seen once. The sequenced sample was peripheral blood. The source of these receptors is a human donor in a cohort sampled during active COVID-19.

This clone was recorded only once. The chain is built from TRBV28 and TRBJ2-3; tentative D call: TRBD1 (6 bases). Germline V gene data show CDR1 as MDHEN and CDR2 as SYDVKM. The CDR3 is 18 amino acids. Trimming stripped 2 bases from V and 3 bases from J, with 21 bases between. The CDR3 sequence: CASSLDPPRQVGTDTQYF. The DNA for the CDR3 is TGTGCCAGCAGTTTAGACCCCCCCAGACAGGTTGGGACAGATACGCAGTATTTT.

This sequence joins TRBV10-3 and TRBJ1-6; 7 bases line up with TRBD1. The CDR3 loop spans 14 amino acids. Germline V CDR1 and CDR2: ENHRY, SYGVKD. J lost 5 bases, V lost 9 bases, and 7 bases had no gene match. The CDR3 sequence: CAIKETGNNSPLHF. The CDR3 DNA reads TGTGCCATTAAGGAGACAGGGAATAATTCACCCCTCCACTTT.

The CDR3 spells CASSLRGDRSNQPQHF. The CDR3 nucleotides read TGTGCCAGCAGTTTAAGGGGCGATAGATCCAATCAGCCCCAGCATTTT. The rearrangement links TRBV27 to TRBJ1-5, with D perhaps matching TRBD1 (5 bases). V was clipped by 2 bases and J by 3 bases, with 14 bases between them. The CDR3 has 16 residues. The germline V gene encodes CDR1 MNHEY and CDR2 SMNVEV (reference sequence).

The genes are TRBV11-1 and TRBJ2-1, with TRBD2 identical over 10 bases. Looked up from germline, CDR1 is SGHAT and CDR2 is FQDESV (reference sequence). The V gene end was trimmed by 6 bases and the J gene end by 8 bases; junction bases not matched to a gene: 10. The CDR3 extends over 15 amino acids. Here the CDR3 reads CASSPSGRKEDEQFF. The CDR3 bases are TGTGCCAGCAGTCCTAGCGGGAGAAAGGAAGATGAGCAGTTCTTC.

The rearrangement uses TRBV28 and TRBJ2-2; D possibly corresponds to TRBD2 (5 bases). The CDR3 contains 16 residues. V dropped 6 bases and J dropped 4 bases, with 18 bases sitting between them. Germline assignment: CDR1 MDHEN and CDR2 SYDVKM. The CDR3 sequence is CASSLFGVRRTGELFF. Written as DNA, the CDR3 is TGTGCCAGCAGCCTCTTCGGGGTCAGACGCACCGGGGAGCTGTTTTTT.

V and J are TRBV5-1 and TRBJ1-1; 7 bases line up with TRBD1. Losses at the gene ends were 4 bases for V and 1 base for J; bases not matched to a gene: 10. The CDR3 spans 16 residues. Germline V gene lookup returns CDR1 SGHRS and CDR2 YFSETQ. Here the CDR3 DNA reads TGCGCCAGCAGCCTCGTACAGGGGTGGGGGAACACTGAAGCTTTCTTT. This gives the protein CASSLVQGWGNTEAFF.

The gene calls are TRBV27 and TRBJ2-1; 11 bases are a match to TRBD2. This CDR3 has 15 residues. Germline values: CDR1 MNHEY, CDR2 SMNVEV (reference sequence). Unmatched junction bases numbered 4, after V lost 5 bases and J lost 4 bases. The CDR3 is CASSPGTSGYNEQFF. DNA for the CDR3: TGTGCCAGCAGTCCCGGGACTAGCGGATACAATGAGCAGTTCTTC.

The chain employs TRBV6-1 and TRBJ2-7; 10 bases map to TRBD1. Trimming cost V 2 bases and J 4 bases; bases outside gene matches: 5. Germline assignment: CDR1 MNHNS and CDR2 SASEGT. The CDR3 extends over 15 amino acids. The CDR3 coding sequence is TGTGCCAGCAGTGAATCGGGGACAGGGGTGTACGAGCAGTACTTC. Translating gives CASSESGTGVYEQYF.

The rearrangement uses TRBV10-3 and TRBJ2-7; 13 nucleotides agree with TRBD2. With 3 bases clipped from V and 4 bases from J, the junction kept 6 bases outside the gene matches. This CDR3 is 16 amino acids long. CDR1 and CDR2 from the germline V gene are ENHRY and SYGVKD. CDR3 loop: CAISDLGTSGTYEQYF. DNA of the CDR3: TGTGCCATCAGTGATTTGGGGACTAGCGGGACTTACGAGCAGTACTTC.

The gene calls are TRBV28 and TRBJ2-5; TRBD2 matches at 8 bases. This CDR3 is built from 15 residues. Germline CDR1 and CDR2: MDHEN and SYDVKM. Losses at the gene ends were 2 bases for V and 2 bases for J; bases not matched to a gene: 4. CDR3 coding DNA: TGTGCCAGCAGTTTAGCGACTAGCGCACAAGAGACCCAGTACTTC. The encoded protein is CASSLATSAQETQYF.

CDR3 coding DNA: TGTGCCTGGAGGGCGGGAGTACGCACCGGGGAGCTGTTTTTT. This gives the protein CAWRAGVRTGELFF. V and J are TRBV30 and TRBJ2-2, with TRBD2 identical over 7 bases. Germline V lookup: CDR1 GTSNPN, CDR2 SVGIG (reference sequence). There are 14 residues in the CDR3. The J segment lost 4 bases and the V segment lost 3 bases, leaving 5 bases of the junction unmatched.